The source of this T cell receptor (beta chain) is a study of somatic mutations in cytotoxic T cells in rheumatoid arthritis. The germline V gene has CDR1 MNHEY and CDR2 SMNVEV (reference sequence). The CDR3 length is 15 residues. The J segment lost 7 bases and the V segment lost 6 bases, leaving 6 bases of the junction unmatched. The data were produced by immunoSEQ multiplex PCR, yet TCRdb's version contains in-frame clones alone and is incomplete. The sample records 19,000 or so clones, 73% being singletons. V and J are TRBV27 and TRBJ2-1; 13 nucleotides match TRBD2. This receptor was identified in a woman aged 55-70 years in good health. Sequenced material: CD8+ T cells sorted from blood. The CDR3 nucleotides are TGTGCCAGCAGCTTGGGACTAGCGGGAAGGAATGAGCAGTTCTTC. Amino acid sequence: CASSLGLAGRNEQFF.